This TCR beta chain was profiled in a study of CXCR3-negative and CXCR3-positive naive CD8 T cells. The study's findings and limits: The study found that naive CXCR3-negative and CXCR3-positive cells shared TRBV-TRBJ usage, while memory cells differed.

Comment on this clonotype: What it binds is not known.

All TRB cDNA libraries came from 5' RACE performed with UMI labels. Using the 5' RACE reads, TCRdb records one entry per CDR3 protein without DNA. Its clone listing holds some 130,000 distinct CDR3 sequences. The CDR3 contains 15 residues. Germline V gene lookup returns CDR1 MGHRA and CDR2 YSYEKL. Sequencing was carried out using naive CXCR3- CD8+ T cells from blood. Subset: CD45RO-CCR7+CD27+CD95- naive CD8+ T cells lacking CXCR3 (TNR3-). This TCR was sampled from a human donor in good health. Some clones in this sample may be carry-over from other donors' samples. The chain is built from TRBV4-1 and TRBJ1-1; with no DNA, the TCRdb D assignment of TRBD1 cannot be verified. CDR3 sequence reads: CGSSGRAGQGTEAFF.